This TCR beta chain was captured in a study of prognosis after radiotherapy for stage I lung cancer. On this clonotype: An end of the junction does not agree with germline; a read error may underlie this.

CDR3 of TCR beta was amplified from genomic DNA via a two-round multiplex PCR. Gene-specific TRBV and TRBJ primers were used in PCR round one. MiXCR, run by TCRdb on the multiplex PCR reads, gives a single entry per CDR3 protein. This sample carries 20,000 to 25,000 distinct CDR3 sequences, roughly 40% of them seen once, and the ten largest clones take under 25%. From germline, CDR1 is SGHTA and CDR2 FQGNSA. The CDR3 is 15 amino acids. Sequencing was performed on PBMCs, taken before or after stereotactic body radiation therapy (not recorded which). The gene calls are TRBV7-2 and TRBJ2-7, with D hard to call. The receptor comes from a donor over 45 with non-small cell lung cancer. The CDR3, as DNA: TGTGCCAACAGCCTCGGGCTATCGGGTACCTACGAGCAGTACTTC. Protein sequence: CANSLGLSGTYEQYF.